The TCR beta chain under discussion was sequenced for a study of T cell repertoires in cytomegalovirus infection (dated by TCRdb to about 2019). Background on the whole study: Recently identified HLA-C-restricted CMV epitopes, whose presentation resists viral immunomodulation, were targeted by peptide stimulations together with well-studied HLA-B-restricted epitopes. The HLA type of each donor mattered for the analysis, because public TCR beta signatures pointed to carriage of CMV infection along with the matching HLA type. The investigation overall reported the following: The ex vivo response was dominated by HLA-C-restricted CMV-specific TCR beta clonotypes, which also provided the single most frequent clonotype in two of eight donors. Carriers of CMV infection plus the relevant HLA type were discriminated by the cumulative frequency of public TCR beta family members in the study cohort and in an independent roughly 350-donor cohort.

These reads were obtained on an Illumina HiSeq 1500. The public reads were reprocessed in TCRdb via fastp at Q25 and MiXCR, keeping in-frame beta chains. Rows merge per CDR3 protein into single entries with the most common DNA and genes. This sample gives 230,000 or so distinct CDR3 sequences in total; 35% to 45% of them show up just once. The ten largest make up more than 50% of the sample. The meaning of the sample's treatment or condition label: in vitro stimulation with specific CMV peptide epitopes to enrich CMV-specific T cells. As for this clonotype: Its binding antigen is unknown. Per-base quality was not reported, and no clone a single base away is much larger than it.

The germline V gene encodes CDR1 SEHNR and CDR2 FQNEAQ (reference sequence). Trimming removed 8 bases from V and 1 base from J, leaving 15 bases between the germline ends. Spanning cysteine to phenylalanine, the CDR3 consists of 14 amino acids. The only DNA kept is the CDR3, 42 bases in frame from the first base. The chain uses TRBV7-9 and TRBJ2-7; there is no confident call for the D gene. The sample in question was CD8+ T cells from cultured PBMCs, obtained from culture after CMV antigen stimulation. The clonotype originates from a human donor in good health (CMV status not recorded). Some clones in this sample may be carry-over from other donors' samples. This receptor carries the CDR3 CASGPINPSYEQYF. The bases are TGTGCCAGCGGTCCCATTAATCCTTCCTACGAGCAGTACTTC.